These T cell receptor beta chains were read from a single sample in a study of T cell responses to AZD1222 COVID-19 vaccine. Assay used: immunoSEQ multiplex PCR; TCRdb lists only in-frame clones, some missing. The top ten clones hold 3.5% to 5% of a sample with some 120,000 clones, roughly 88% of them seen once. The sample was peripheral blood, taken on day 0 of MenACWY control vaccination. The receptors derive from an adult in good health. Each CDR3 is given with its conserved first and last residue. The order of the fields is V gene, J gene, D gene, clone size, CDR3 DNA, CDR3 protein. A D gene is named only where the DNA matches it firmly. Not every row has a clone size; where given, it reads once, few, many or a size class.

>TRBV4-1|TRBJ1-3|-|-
TGCGCCAGCAGCCAAGATTTGACAAACTCTGGAAACACCATATATTTT
CASSQDLTNSGNTIYF
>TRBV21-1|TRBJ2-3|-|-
TGTGCCAGCAGCAAAGGGGATAGTATACCAAGCCCTTACACAGATACGCAGTATTTT
CASSKGDSIPSPYTDTQYF
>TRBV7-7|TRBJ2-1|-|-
TGTGCCAGCAGCTTAAACAGGGACAATGAGCAGTTCTTC
CASSLNRDNEQFF
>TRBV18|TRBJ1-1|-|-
TGTGCCAGCTCACCACAGGGAAGGGACAAAACTGAAGCTTTCTTT
CASSPQGRDKTEAFF
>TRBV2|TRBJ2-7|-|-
TGTGCCAGCAGTTCGGCGGGCCACTACGAGCAGTACTTC
CASSSAGHYEQYF
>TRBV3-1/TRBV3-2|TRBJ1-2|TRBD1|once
TGTGCCAGCAGCTTAAAACAGGGGGTGGGCTACACCTTC
CASSLKQGVGYTF
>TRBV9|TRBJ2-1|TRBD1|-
TGTGCCAGCAGCACCGCCAGGGACAGGGTTACTCGTCAGTTCTTC
CASSTARDRVTRQFF
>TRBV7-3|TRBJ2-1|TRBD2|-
TGTGCCAGCAGCTCCACTAGCGGTGGGGTGAATGAGCAGTTCTTC
CASSSTSGGVNEQFF
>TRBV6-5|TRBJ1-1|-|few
TGTGCCAGCAGTACGGGGCGGGGAACTGAAGCTTTCTTT
CASSTGRGTEAFF
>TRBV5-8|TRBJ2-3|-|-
TGTGCCAGCAGCTGGGGGATGGGGACTGAGGCAGTAGATACGCAGTATTTT
CASSWGMGTEAVDTQYF
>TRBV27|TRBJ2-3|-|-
TGTGCCAGCAGTATGAGACAGACCTTCACAGATACGCAGTATTTT
CASSMRQTFTDTQYF
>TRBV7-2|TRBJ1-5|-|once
TGTGCCAGCAGCTTAACGACAGATAGCAATCAGCCCCAGCATTTT
CASSLTTDSNQPQHF
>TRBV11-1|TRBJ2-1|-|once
TGTGCCAGCGGAGAGGGGTTTCTTTACAATGAGCAGTTCTTC
CASGEGFLYNEQFF
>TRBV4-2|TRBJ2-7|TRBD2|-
TGTGCCAGCAGCCACTACTTAGCGGGGGGCCGCTCCTACGAGCAGTACTTC
CASSHYLAGGRSYEQYF
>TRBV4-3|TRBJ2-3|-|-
TGCGCCAGCAGCCAACCGGGGGCCAACACAGATACGCAGTATTTT
CASSQPGANTDTQYF
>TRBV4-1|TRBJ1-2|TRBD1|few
TGCGCCAGCAGCCAGCAGGGGGCGTATAACTATGGCTACACCTTC
CASSQQGAYNYGYTF
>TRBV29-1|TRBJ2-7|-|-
TGCAGCGTTGAAGTTAGTGGTCTCTCATTGGGGCAGTACTTC
CSVEVSGLSLGQYF
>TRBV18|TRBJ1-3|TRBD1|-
TGTGCCAGCTCACCGGACAGGGTTTCAAACACCATATATTTT
CASSPDRVSNTIYF
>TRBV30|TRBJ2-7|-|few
TGTGCCTGGAGTCTTGGTGGGCCCTCCTACGAGCAGTACTTC
CAWSLGGPSYEQYF
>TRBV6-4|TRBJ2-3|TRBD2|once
TGTGCCAGCAGTGACTCTACTAGCGGGTTTAGGCATACGCAGTATTTT
CASSDSTSGFRHTQYF
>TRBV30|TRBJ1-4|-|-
TGTGCCTGGAGTCATGGGGGGAACACTAATGAAAAACTGTTTTTT
CAWSHGGNTNEKLFF
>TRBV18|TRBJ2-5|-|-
TGTGCCAGCTCACCCCCGAAGGGCCTCCAAGAGACCCAGTACTTC
CASSPPKGLQETQYF
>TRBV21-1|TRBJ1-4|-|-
TGTGCCAGCAGCAAAGAGGGGTTCTCTAATGAAAAACTGTTTTTT
CASSKEGFSNEKLFF
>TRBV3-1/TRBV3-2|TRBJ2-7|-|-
TGTGCCAGCGGTAATAGGGCCGAGCAGTACTTC
CASGNRAEQYF
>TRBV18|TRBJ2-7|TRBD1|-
TGTGCCAGCTCACCAGAACCGGGCCACAGGGGTAGCGAGCAGTACTTC
CASSPEPGHRGSEQYF
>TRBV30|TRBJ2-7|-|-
TGTGCCTGGAGTGTAGTTGGCAGGGGCGAGCAGTACTTC
CAWSVVGRGEQYF
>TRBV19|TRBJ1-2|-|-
TGTGCCAGTAGTATTCGCGCAGGGGACGGCTACACCTTC
CASSIRAGDGYTF
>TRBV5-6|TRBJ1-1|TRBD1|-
TGTGCCAGCACCCCGGGACAGTTTAGCACTGAAGCTTTCTTT
CASTPGQFSTEAFF
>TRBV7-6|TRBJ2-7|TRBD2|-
TGTGCCAGCAGCGGGACCGGGGGGGTATTCTACGAGCAGTACTTC
CASSGTGGVFYEQYF
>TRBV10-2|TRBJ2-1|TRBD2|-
TGCGCCACCGCGGGAGGACTAGCCTACAATGAGCAGTTCTTC
CATAGGLAYNEQFF
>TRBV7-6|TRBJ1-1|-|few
TGTGCCAGCAGCTCCGGGTATAACTTGGGGATCTCCGAAGCTTTCTTT
CASSSGYNLGISEAFF
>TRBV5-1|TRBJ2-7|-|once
TGCGCCAGCAGCTTCGCCCCCCGGTCCGGCGAGCAGTACTTC
CASSFAPRSGEQYF
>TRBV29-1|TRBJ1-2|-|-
TGCAGCGTGAGGGGATCTTATGGCTACACCTTC
CSVRGSYGYTF
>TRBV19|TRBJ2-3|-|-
TGTGCCAGTAGTCGTGGGGTCCGGGATACGCAGTATTTT
CASSRGVRDTQYF
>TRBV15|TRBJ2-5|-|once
TGTGCCACCAGCAGCATCGGGGAGACCCAGTACTTC
CATSSIGETQYF
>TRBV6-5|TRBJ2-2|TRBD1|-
TGTGCCAGCAGGGTGGGACAGGGAAACACCGGGGAGCTGTTTTTT
CASRVGQGNTGELFF
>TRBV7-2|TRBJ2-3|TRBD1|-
TGTGCCAGCAGCCGGGACAGGGACCTAGGGGCGCAGTATTTT
CASSRDRDLGAQYF
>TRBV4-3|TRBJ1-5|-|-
TGCGCCAGCAGCCAGGAGCCAGGGGTGAGCAATCAGCCCCAGCATTTT
CASSQEPGVSNQPQHF
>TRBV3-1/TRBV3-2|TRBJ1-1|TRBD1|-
TGTGCCAGCAGCCTCGCCCCAGGGGGGGTACGCACTGAAGCTTTCTTT
CASSLAPGGVRTEAFF
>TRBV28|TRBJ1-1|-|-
TGTGCCAGCAGTTTAGCGGTTGGGGGCCCTGTCACTGAAGCTTTCTTT
CASSLAVGGPVTEAFF
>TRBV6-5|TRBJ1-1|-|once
TGTGCCAGCAGTTACTTTCTCGACACTGAAGCTTTCTTT
CASSYFLDTEAFF
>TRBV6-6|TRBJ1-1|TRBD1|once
TGTGCCAGCAGTAGGGGACAGGGGTATACTGAAGCTTTCTTT
CASSRGQGYTEAFF
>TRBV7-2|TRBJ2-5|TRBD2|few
TGTGCCAGCAGCTTAAGTGGGACTAGGGAGACCCAGTACTTC
CASSLSGTRETQYF
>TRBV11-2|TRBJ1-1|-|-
TGTGCCAGCAGCTTACAGGGTTATCGAGCTTTCTTT
CASSLQGYRAFF
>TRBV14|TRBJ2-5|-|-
TGTGCCAGCAGCCAAGATCGCAGGGTCATAGAGACCCAGTACTTC
CASSQDRRVIETQYF
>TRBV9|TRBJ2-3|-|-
TGTGCCAGCAGCGTACAGGGTTTCGCAGATACGCAGTATTTT
CASSVQGFADTQYF
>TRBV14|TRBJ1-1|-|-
TGTGCCAGCAGCAAACAGGTATACACTGAAGCTTTCTTT
CASSKQVYTEAFF
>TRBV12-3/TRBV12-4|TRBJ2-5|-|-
TGTGCCAGCAGTTTAGACAGGAGGGAGACCCAGTACTTC
CASSLDRRETQYF
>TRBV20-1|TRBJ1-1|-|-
TGCAGTGCTAGCGGTAACACTGAAGCTTTCTTT
CSASGNTEAFF
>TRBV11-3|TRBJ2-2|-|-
TGTGCCAGCAGCGTAGGCTTTTTTCAGGGGTACACCGGGGAGCTGTTTTTT
CASSVGFFQGYTGELFF